A selection of T cell receptor beta chains follows, all from one sample in a study of blood T cell repertoires in COVID-19. Here immunoSEQ multiplex PCR was the method, and the copy in TCRdb shows in-frame clones only, minus some. This table holds 50,000 to 75,000 clones, approximately 87% found once. Sequenced: peripheral blood. These TCRs come from a man between 60 and 75 years old with acute or convalescent COVID-19. CDR3s include the opening cysteine and the closing phenylalanine or tryptophan. A D gene is named only where the DNA matches it firmly. Clone size, where shown, is once, few, many, or a class for clones that have expanded.

V gene,clone size,J gene,D gene,CDR3 protein,CDR3 DNA
TRBV4-3,few,TRBJ2-2,.,CASSQDSQPAGGELFF,TGCGCCAGCAGCCAAGATTCCCAGCCCGCGGGCGGGGAGCTGTTTTTT
TRBV4-3,.,TRBJ1-2,TRBD1,CASSPLQGGGYGYTF,TGCGCCAGCAGCCCCCTACAGGGGGGTGGCTATGGCTACACCTTC
TRBV7-8,.,TRBJ2-2,TRBD2,CASSPFGLDLSNTGELFF,TGTGCCAGCAGTCCTTTCGGACTAGACCTCTCGAACACCGGGGAGCTGTTTTTT
TRBV30,.,TRBJ1-5,TRBD1,CAWSRGQGGSQPQHF,TGTGCCTGGAGTCGGGGACAGGGGGGTTCACAGCCCCAGCATTTT
TRBV19,once,TRBJ2-5,.,CASSIIGETQYF,TGTGCCAGTAGTATAATCGGAGAGACCCAGTACTTC
TRBV5-4,medium-sized,TRBJ1-3,.,CASSLGGGVGNTIYF,TGTGCCAGCAGCTTGGGTGGAGGGGTCGGAAACACCATATATTTT
TRBV19,.,TRBJ2-3,.,CASSKTGSPGDTQYF,TGTGCCAGTAGTAAAACAGGCTCCCCCGGGGATACGCAGTATTTT
TRBV30,.,TRBJ1-1,TRBD1,CARRDRETMNTEAFF,TGTGCCCGTAGGGACAGGGAGACAATGAACACTGAAGCTTTCTTT
TRBV14,.,TRBJ1-1,.,CASSQDLGSEAFF,TGTGCCAGCAGCCAAGATCTGGGCTCTGAAGCTTTCTTT
TRBV7-2,.,TRBJ1-2,.,CASSLEGVIAPSNYGYTF,TGTGCCAGCAGCTTAGAGGGGGTTATTGCACCCTCTAACTATGGCTACACCTTC
TRBV27,few,TRBJ2-3,TRBD2,CASSPRGGIDTQYF,TGTGCCAGCAGTCCTCGGGGGGGTATAGATACGCAGTATTTT
TRBV4-3,.,TRBJ2-7,TRBD1,CASSQEGTGSSYEQYF,TGCGCCAGCAGCCAAGAAGGGACAGGGAGCTCCTACGAGCAGTACTTC
TRBV7-2,.,TRBJ2-7,.,CASSFGTEQYF,TGTGCCAGCAGCTTCGGGACAGAGCAGTACTTC
TRBV9,.,TRBJ2-1,.,CASSVEQGYYNEQFF,TGTGCCAGCAGCGTAGAACAGGGCTACTACAATGAGCAGTTCTTC
TRBV7-2,.,TRBJ2-3,TRBD1,CASSRDRHTDTQYF,TGTGCCAGCAGCCGGGACAGGCACACAGATACGCAGTATTTT